The 9 T cell receptor beta chains below come from one sample, sequenced in a study of PD-L1 blockade in urothelial cancer. TCRdb's copy holds only in-frame clones and misses some; the assay was immunoSEQ multiplex PCR. Of some 52,000 clones in the sample, around 77% were seen once. The input for sequencing was PBMCs, taken around atezolizumab (anti-PD-L1) treatment. The receptor source for this set is a man aged 70-80 years with urothelial cancer.

This clone showed up just a few times. The chain is built from TRBV6-5 and TRBJ2-7; 7 bases match TRBD1. The CDR3 extends over 14 amino acids. From germline, CDR1 is MNHEY and CDR2 SVGAGI. V lost 6 bases to trimming and J lost 3 bases; unmatched junction nucleotides: 8. CDR3 protein: CASRRFQGDYEQYF. In nucleotides, the CDR3 is TGTGCCAGCAGGCGCTTTCAGGGGGACTACGAGCAGTACTTC.

The sample holds a few counts of this clone. The J gene is TRBJ1-1, the V gene TRBV5-1; TRBD1 is a possible D gene (5 bases). The V end lost 0 bases, the J end lost 6 bases, and 18 bases lay between the germline ends. CDR1 and CDR2 (germline): SGHRS, YFSETQ. The CDR3 runs 16 residues. The CDR3 reads CASSLVPSGITSEAFF. In nucleotides, the CDR3 is TGCGCCAGCAGCTTGGTCCCCTCAGGGATTACCTCTGAAGCTTTCTTT.

The chain recombines TRBV11-3 with TRBJ2-7, with D maybe TRBD1 (5 bases). V dropped 1 base and J dropped 6 bases, with 13 bases sitting between them. The germline CDR1 and CDR2 sequences are SGHNT and YENEEA. This CDR3 is built from 14 residues. The CDR3 DNA follows: TGTGCCAGCAGCTTAGTCAGGGCGTCCAGCGAGCAGTACTTC. Translation: CASSLVRASSEQYF.

V usage is TRBV28 and J usage is TRBJ1-4, with 7 bases lining up with TRBD1. CDR3 length: 15 residues. V gave up 6 bases and J gave up 0 bases; unmatched junction bases: 4. The germline V gene has CDR1 MDHEN and CDR2 SYDVKM. The CDR3 nucleotides are TGTGCCAGCAGACTTACAGGGGCAACTAATGAAAAACTGTTTTTT. Translation gives CASRLTGATNEKLFF. Together with reference TRBV28 and TRBJ1-4, the CDR3 gives the full variable domain: DVKVTQSSRYLVKRTGEKVFLECVQDMDHENMFWYRQDPGLGLRLIYFSYDVKMKEKGDIPEGYSVSREKKERFSLILESASTNQTSMYLCASRLTGATNEKLFFGSGTQLSVL.

The V call is TRBV29-1, the J call TRBJ2-7; 8 bases are shared with TRBD2. CDR1 and CDR2 from the germline V gene are SQVTM and ANQGSEA. The CDR3 spans 13 residues. Trimming at V came to 4 bases and at J to 3 bases, leaving 5 bases not matched to a gene. In DNA form, the CDR3 reads TGCAGCGTTGTTACGGGGGGGCTCTACGAGCAGTACTTC. The encoded protein is CSVVTGGLYEQYF.

This chain uses TRBV7-8 with TRBJ2-2; TRBD1 might be the D (6 bases). The CDR3 is made up of 15 amino acids. Per the germline V gene, CDR1 is SGHVS and CDR2 is FQNEAQ. V lost 4 bases, J lost 0 bases, and 9 bases lay in between. The CDR3, as DNA: TGTGCCAGCAGCTCCGGGACAACGAACACCGGGGAGCTGTTTTTT. Protein product: CASSSGTTNTGELFF.

The rearrangement links TRBV9 to TRBJ1-2; D call uncertain. Trimming shortened V by 4 bases and J by 8 bases, and 15 bases separated the two germline ends. Germline loops: CDR1 SGDLS, CDR2 YYNGEE. The CDR3 is 13 amino acids. The CDR3 reads CASSPLDAGGYTF. The CDR3 DNA is TGTGCCAGCAGCCCCCTGGATGCGGGGGGCTACACCTTC.

The rearrangement joins TRBV6-6 to TRBJ2-2, with D possibly matching TRBD1 (6 bases). CDR1 and CDR2 (germline): MNHNY, SVGAGI (reference sequence). The length of the CDR3 is 16 residues. Trimming took off 2 bases at V and 0 bases at J, with 10 bases between the two ends. CDR3 sequence reads: CASSYRGQSNTGELFF. The CDR3 DNA follows: TGTGCCAGCAGTTACCGAGGACAGTCGAACACCGGGGAGCTGTTTTTT.

This rearrangement joins TRBV5-6 to TRBJ2-3, with D possibly matching TRBD2 (7 bases). The V and J ends lost 4 bases and 3 bases respectively, with 12 bases between them. Germline V CDR1 and CDR2: SGHDT, YYEEEE. CDR3 length equals 14 residues. The CDR3 DNA reads TGTGCCAGCAGCCTGGAGGGGGGGACAGATACGCAGTATTTT. Amino acids: CASSLEGGTDTQYF.